This TCR beta chain was identified during a study of T cells in women clearing cervical HPV infection. Overall study results and limits: Repertoire richness, not evenness, was significantly elevated in CIN3+ cases versus controls.

Per the germline V gene, CDR1 is SGHTS and CDR2 is YDEGEE. CDR3 length: 15 amino acids. The germline V and J ends were trimmed by 4 bases and 0 bases, with 10 bases remaining between them. Measured with immunoSEQ multiplex PCR; TCRdb has only the in-frame clones, and not every one. Recorded for this sample: 39,000 or so clones. Details on this clone: The antigen is undetermined. The sequenced fragment ends 3 residues before the CDR3 boundary, so the rest is inferred from the germline J gene.

The sequence was collected from a woman between 18 and 70 years old with a cervical HPV16 infection that either progressed to CIN3+ or cleared (not recorded which). The rearrangement joins TRBV5-8 to TRBJ2-2; D may be TRBD2 (5 bases). Input material: blood buffy coat. The CDR3 protein is CASSVDSANTGELFF. The sequenced CDR3 bases are TGTGCCAGCAGCGTGGACTCCGCGAACACCGGGGAG.